This T cell receptor (beta chain) is drawn from a study of T cell responses to AZD1222 COVID-19 vaccine. A remark on this clone: The antigen is not known.

The CDR3 has 14 amino acids. Germline loops: CDR1 SNHLY, CDR2 FYNNEI. Trimming cost V 2 bases and J 6 bases, with 14 bases left between them. Study-wide results and caveats: White British people made up most donors, females outnumbered males, and clonal diversity was possibly underestimated. Spike-specific TCR breadth and depth rose after two AZD1222 doses.

This table comes from immunoSEQ multiplex PCR, and its TCRdb copy is limited to in-frame clones, with some not included. This sample carries about 140,000 clones, roughly 89% of them seen once, and the ten largest clones take around 1.7%. V and J are TRBV2 and TRBJ2-7; perhaps TRBD1 as D (5 bases). The specimen was peripheral blood, collected 28 days after the second AZD1222 dose. This clonotype originated in an adult who received the AZD1222 COVID-19 vaccine. As DNA, the CDR3 is TGTGCCAGCAGTGAATGGGCAGGGCAACTCGAGCAGTACTTC. It codes for CASSEWAGQLEQYF.